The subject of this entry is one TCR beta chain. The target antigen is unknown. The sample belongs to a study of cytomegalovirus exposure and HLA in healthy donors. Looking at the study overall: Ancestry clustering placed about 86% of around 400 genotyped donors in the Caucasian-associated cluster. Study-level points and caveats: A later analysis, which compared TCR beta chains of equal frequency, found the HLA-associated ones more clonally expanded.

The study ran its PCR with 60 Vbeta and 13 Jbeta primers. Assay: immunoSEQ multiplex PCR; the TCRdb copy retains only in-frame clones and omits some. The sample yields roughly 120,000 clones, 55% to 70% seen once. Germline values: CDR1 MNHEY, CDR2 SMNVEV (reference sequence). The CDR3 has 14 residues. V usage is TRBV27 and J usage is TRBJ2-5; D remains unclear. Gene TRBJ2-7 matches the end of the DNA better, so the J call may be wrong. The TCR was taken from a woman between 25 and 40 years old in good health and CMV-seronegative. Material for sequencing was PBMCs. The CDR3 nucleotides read TGTGCCAGCAGTATAACCCGAACCTCCTACGAGCAGTACTTC. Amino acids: CASSITRTSYEQYF.